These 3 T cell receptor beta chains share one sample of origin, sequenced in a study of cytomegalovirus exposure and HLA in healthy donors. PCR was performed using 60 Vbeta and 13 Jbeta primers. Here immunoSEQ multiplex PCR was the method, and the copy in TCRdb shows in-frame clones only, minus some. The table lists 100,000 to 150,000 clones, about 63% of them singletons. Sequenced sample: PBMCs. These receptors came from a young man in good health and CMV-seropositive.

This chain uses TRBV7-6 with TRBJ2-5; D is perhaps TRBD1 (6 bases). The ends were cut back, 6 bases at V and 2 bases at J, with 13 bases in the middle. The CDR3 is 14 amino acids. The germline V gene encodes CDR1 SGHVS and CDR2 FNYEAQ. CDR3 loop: CASRRQVGQETQYF. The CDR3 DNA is TGTGCCAGCAGGAGACAGGTCGGGCAAGAGACCCAGTACTTC.

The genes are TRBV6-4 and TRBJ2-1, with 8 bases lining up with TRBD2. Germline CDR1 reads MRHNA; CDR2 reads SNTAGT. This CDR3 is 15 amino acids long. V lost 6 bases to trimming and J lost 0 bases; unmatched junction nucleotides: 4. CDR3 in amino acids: CASSTLAGSYNEQFF. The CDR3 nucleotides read TGTGCCAGCAGCACGCTAGCGGGCTCCTACAATGAGCAGTTCTTC.

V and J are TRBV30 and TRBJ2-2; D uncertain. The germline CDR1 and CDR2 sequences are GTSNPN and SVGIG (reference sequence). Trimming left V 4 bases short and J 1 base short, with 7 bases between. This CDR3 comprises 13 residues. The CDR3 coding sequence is TGTGCCTGGAACCAGCGGAACACCGGGGAGCTGTTTTTT. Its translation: CAWNQRNTGELFF.